Shown below are 5 T cell receptor beta chains from a single sample sequenced in a study of regulatory T cells in long-lasting Graves disease. Relying on iRepertoire HTBI primers and Arm-PCR of CDR3 regions, the team built TCR beta libraries. TCRdb ran MiXCR on the multiplex PCR reads and lists one entry per CDR3 protein. The data show about 660,000 distinct CDR3 sequences, with 30% seen just once and about two fifths held by the top ten. The time point denotes: persistent/refractory GD, antithyroid drugs over 5 years with positive TRAb. PBMCs provided the RNA from which the TCR library was made. The sample here was peripheral blood mononuclear cells (PBMCs), taken when the disease was refractory, from a patient treated with antithyroid drugs. Every receptor here comes from a female donor with Graves disease.

This clonotype turned up a few times. The chain links TRBV5-1 to TRBJ1-2; 7 positions match TRBD1. This CDR3 spans 14 amino acids. Trimming took 0 bases from V and 8 from J; bases not matched to a gene: 7. Germline CDR1 is SGHRS and CDR2 is YFSETQ. CDR3 residues: CASSLAGQEEGYTF. DNA for the CDR3: TGCGCCAGCAGCTTGGCCGGACAGGAAGAAGGCTACACCTTC.

The genes are TRBV30 and TRBJ1-5; TRBD1 might be the D (5 bases). V lost 0 bases and J lost 7, with 13 bases in between. CDR1 and CDR2 from the germline V gene are GTSNPN and SVGIG (reference sequence). This CDR3 has 14 amino acids. This CDR3 is CAWSVRGVGQPQHF. The CDR3 nucleotides read TGTGCCTGGAGTGTACGAGGGGTTGGACAGCCCCAGCATTTT.

This clonotype was counted only a few times. This chain links TRBV28 with TRBJ1-2, with unresolved D. Germline lookup yields CDR1 MDHEN and CDR2 SYDVKM. Trimming cost V 5 bases and J 8 bases, with 18 bases left between them. The CDR3 length is 14 residues. The CDR3 spells CASSRRSNYLGYTF. CDR3 coding DNA: TGTGCCAGCAGTCGTCGGAGTAACTATCTAGGCTACACCTTC.

This rearrangement joins TRBV7-2 to TRBJ1-2; D perhaps matches TRBD1 (5 bases). This CDR3 region has 15 residues. With 1 base removed from V and 3 bases from J, the gap between germline ends came to 12 bases. Germline values: CDR1 SGHTA, CDR2 FQGNSA. The CDR3 here is CASSLESGPDYGYTF. The CDR3 nucleotides are TGTGCCAGCAGCTTAGAGTCGGGGCCCGACTATGGCTACACCTTC.

V and J are TRBV20-1 and TRBJ1-5; a weak D match, TRBD1 (5 bases). This CDR3 has 14 residues. V was clipped by 0 bases and J by 6 bases, with 12 bases between them. Germline V lookup: CDR1 DFQATT, CDR2 SNEGSKA (reference sequence). This CDR3 is CSARDIQGAQPQHF. Written as DNA, the CDR3 is TGCAGTGCTAGAGATATCCAGGGAGCTCAGCCCCAGCATTTT.